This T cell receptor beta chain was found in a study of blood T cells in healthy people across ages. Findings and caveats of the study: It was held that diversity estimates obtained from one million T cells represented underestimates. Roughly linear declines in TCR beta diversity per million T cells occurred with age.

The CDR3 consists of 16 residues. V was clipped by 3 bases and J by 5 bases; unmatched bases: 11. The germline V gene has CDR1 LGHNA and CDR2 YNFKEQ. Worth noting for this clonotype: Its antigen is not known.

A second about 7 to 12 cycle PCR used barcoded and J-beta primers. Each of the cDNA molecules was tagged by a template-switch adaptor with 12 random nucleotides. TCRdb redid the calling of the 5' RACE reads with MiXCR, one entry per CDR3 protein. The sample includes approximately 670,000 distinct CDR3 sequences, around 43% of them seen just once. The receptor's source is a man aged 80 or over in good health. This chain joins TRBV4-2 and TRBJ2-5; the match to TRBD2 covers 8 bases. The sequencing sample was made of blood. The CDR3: CASSQPDGRARETQYF. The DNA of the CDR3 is TGTGCCAGCAGCCAGCCTGACGGGAGGGCCAGGGAGACCCAGTACTTC.